This TCR beta chain was observed in a study of blood T cells in healthy people across ages. A second PCR of 7 to 11 cycles used a sample-barcoded 5' primer and a J-beta primer mix. TCRdb re-derived calls from the 5' RACE reads in MiXCR, one entry per CDR3 protein. The table lists 2 million or so distinct CDR3 sequences, around 48% of them singletons. A minimum of 7 million PBMCs was isolated per sample. The CDR3 extends over 12 amino acids. After removal of 7 bases from V and 4 bases from J, the junction contained 3 bases not matched to a gene. The germline CDR1 and CDR2 sequences are MNHEY and SVGEGT.

The chain joins TRBV6-2 or TRBV6-3 to TRBJ2-5, with 7 bases matching TRBD1. This sequence originates from a middle-aged woman in good health. The sequenced sample was blood. CDR3 region: CASKRGPETQYF. CDR3 DNA sequence: TGTGCCAGCAAAAGGGGGCCAGAGACCCAGTACTTC.